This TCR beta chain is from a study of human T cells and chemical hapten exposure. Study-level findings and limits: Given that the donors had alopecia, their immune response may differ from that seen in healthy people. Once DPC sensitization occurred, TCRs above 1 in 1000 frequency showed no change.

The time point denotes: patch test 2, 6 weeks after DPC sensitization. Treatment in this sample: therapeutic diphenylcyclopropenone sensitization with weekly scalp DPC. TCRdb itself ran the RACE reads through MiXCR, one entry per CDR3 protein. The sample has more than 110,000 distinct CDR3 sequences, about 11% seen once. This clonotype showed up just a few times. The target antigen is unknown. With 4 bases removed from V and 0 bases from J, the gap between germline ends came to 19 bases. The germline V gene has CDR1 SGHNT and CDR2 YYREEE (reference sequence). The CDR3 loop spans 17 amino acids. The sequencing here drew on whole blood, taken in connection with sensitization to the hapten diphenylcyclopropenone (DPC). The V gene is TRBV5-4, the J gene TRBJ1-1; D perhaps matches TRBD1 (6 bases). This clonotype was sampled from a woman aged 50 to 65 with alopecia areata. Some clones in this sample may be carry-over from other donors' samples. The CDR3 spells CASSREGGRGVNTEAFF. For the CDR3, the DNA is TGTGCCAGCAGCCGTGAGGGGGGGCGAGGGGTGAACACTGAAGCTTTCTTT.